A selection of T cell receptor beta chains follows, all from one sample in a study of shared clonotypes between healthy human individuals. The data were produced by immunoSEQ multiplex PCR, yet TCRdb's version contains in-frame clones alone and is incomplete. Among some 2.4 million clones, 93% were seen once, and the ten largest hold 0.36%. Sequencing was done on a sample of naive CD4+ T cells from PBMCs. The receptors originated from a man aged 18 to 35 in good health. Some clones in this sample may be carry-over from other donors' samples. Each CDR3 is given with its conserved first and last residue. Fields, in order: D gene, clone size, J gene, V gene, CDR3 DNA, CDR3 protein. D genes are given only for firm matches. Size tells how often a clone was seen (once, few, many) or the class of an expanded clone, and some rows leave it out.

- | - | TRBJ2-5 | TRBV20-1 | TGCAGTGCTAGAGAAGGGGAGACCCAGTACTTC | CSAREGETQYF
- | few | TRBJ2-7 | TRBV7-8 | TGTGCCAGCAACCTCCTAACAGGACTATCCTACGAGCAGTACTTC | CASNLLTGLSYEQYF
- | - | TRBJ2-1 | TRBV7-3 | TGTGCCAGCAGCCCCAGAGCCGGAAAAAGCTACAATGAGCAGTTCTTC | CASSPRAGKSYNEQFF
- | - | TRBJ2-7 | TRBV5-1 | TGCGCCAGCAGCTTGGCTCTAGCCTACGAGCAGTACTTC | CASSLALAYEQYF
- | - | TRBJ1-1 | TRBV7-8 | TGTGCCAGCAGCTTAATCGGGGGGGGCACTGAAGCTTTCTTT | CASSLIGGGTEAFF
- | - | TRBJ2-5 | TRBV19 | TGTGCCAGTAGTCCGCGAGGGGACCTACTCTACTTC | CASSPRGDLLYF
- | - | TRBJ2-4 | TRBV4-1 | TGCGCCAGCAGCTCACCTCGTGGGGGTACAGGGCGCGACATTCAGTACTTC | CASSSPRGGTGRDIQYF
TRBD1 | - | TRBJ1-4 | TRBV28 | TGTGCCAGCAGTTTTAGGCTTGGGGACAGATTTAATGAAAAACTGTTTTTT | CASSFRLGDRFNEKLFF
- | - | TRBJ2-7 | TRBV6-5 | TGTGCCAGCGGGACTCCACCATACGAGCAGTACTTC | CASGTPPYEQYF
TRBD2 | - | TRBJ2-3 | TRBV5-1 | TGCGCCAGCAGCTTGCTAGCGGCCAGCACAGATACGCAGTATTTT | CASSLLAASTDTQYF
TRBD1 | - | TRBJ2-7 | TRBV6-5 | TGTGCCAGCAGTTACCGGGGACAGGTCTCCTACGAGCAGTACTTC | CASSYRGQVSYEQYF
TRBD1 | - | TRBJ1-4 | TRBV6-1 | TGTGCCAGCAGTGTAAGACAGGGAACTAATGAAAAACTGTTTTTT | CASSVRQGTNEKLFF
- | - | TRBJ2-1 | TRBV14 | TGTGCCAGCAGCCAAGATGAGAGGCACCTACGGGGGTACTCCTACAATGAGCAGTTCTTC | CASSQDERHLRGYSYNEQFF
- | - | TRBJ2-7 | TRBV28 | TGTGCCAGCAGTCCCCCCCGGGGGACCTACGAGCAGTACTTC | CASSPPRGTYEQYF
- | - | TRBJ1-2 | TRBV30 | TGTGCCTGGAGTGGGGGACTGGGCTATGGCTACACCTTC | CAWSGGLGYGYTF
TRBD2 | - | TRBJ2-7 | TRBV28 | TGTGCCAGCAGGACGGGAGGGGCGTCTTACGAGCAGTACTTC | CASRTGGASYEQYF
TRBD2 | - | TRBJ2-3 | TRBV7-2 | TGTGCCAGCGCGTTAAATAGCGGGAGTAGCGGTGGTACGCAGTATTTT | CASALNSGSSGGTQYF
TRBD1 | - | TRBJ2-7 | TRBV27 | TGTGCCAGCAGTTTATTATGGGGACAGGGGATGATCGACGAGCAGTACTTC | CASSLLWGQGMIDEQYF
TRBD1 | once | TRBJ1-2 | TRBV5-6 | TGTGCCAGCAGTTTCGGACAGGGTTGGGGCTACACCTTC | CASSFGQGWGYTF
- | - | TRBJ1-2 | TRBV28 | TGTGCCAGCAGTCCCGACAGGTTCTACACCTTC | CASSPDRFYTF
- | - | TRBJ1-5 | TRBV7-2 | TGTGCCAGCAGCTTAGTGGCAGGAGGGTATCAGCCCCAGCATTTT | CASSLVAGGYQPQHF
- | - | TRBJ2-2 | TRBV27 | TGTGCCAGCAGCCCAATAAACTGGGGGGCGAACACCGGGGAGCTGTTTTTT | CASSPINWGANTGELFF
- | - | TRBJ1-1 | TRBV28 | TGTGCCAGCACCACATCCACTGAAGCTTTCTTT | CASTTSTEAFF
TRBD1 | - | TRBJ2-1 | TRBV2 | TGTGCCAGCAGTGGGACAGGGTTTGAGCAGTTCTTC | CASSGTGFEQFF
- | - | TRBJ2-7 | TRBV28 | TGTGCCAGCCGTGGCCAGGGGTTCAACGAGCAGTACTTC | CASRGQGFNEQYF
- | - | TRBJ2-6 | TRBV27 | TGTGCCAGCAGTTTTCGAGCAGGTCAAGGGATTGGCCCTGGGGCCAACGTCCTGACTTTC | CASSFRAGQGIGPGANVLTF
- | - | TRBJ2-1 | TRBV4-1 | TGCGCCAGCAGGCAAAAGCTGACGAGCGGAGCCTACAATGAGCAGTTCTTC | CASRQKLTSGAYNEQFF
- | - | TRBJ2-6 | TRBV7-3 | TGTGCCAGCAGCGCGAAGAGGTCTGGGGCCAACGTCCTGACTTTC | CASSAKRSGANVLTF
- | once | TRBJ2-7 | TRBV6-6 | TGTGCCAGCAGTTATCGAGGACAGAGGGCCTACGAGCAGTACTTC | CASSYRGQRAYEQYF
TRBD1 | - | TRBJ2-5 | TRBV6-1 | TGTGCCAGCAGGACAGGGGCGGGTCCAGAGACCCAGTACTTC | CASRTGAGPETQYF
TRBD1 | - | TRBJ2-3 | TRBV18 | TGTGCCAGCTCCCTGGACAGGGCCACAGATACGCAGTATTTT | CASSLDRATDTQYF
TRBD1 | - | TRBJ2-1 | TRBV15 | TGTGCCACCAGAGGGGGCAGTGCTAACCGCGATGAGCAGTTCTTC | CATRGGSANRDEQFF
- | - | TRBJ1-4 | TRBV9 | TGTGCCAGCAGCACCCAAGTCGGGGGCTCAGATGAAAAACTGTTTTTT | CASSTQVGGSDEKLFF
- | - | TRBJ2-3 | TRBV4-1 | TGCGCCAGCAGCCAAGGAGGGTTGCGAGACCCCACAGATACGCAGTATTTT | CASSQGGLRDPTDTQYF
- | - | TRBJ1-6 | TRBV6-6 | TGTGCCAGCAGCCCCGGTAATTCACCCCTCCACTTT | CASSPGNSPLHF
TRBD1 | - | TRBJ1-2 | TRBV2 | TGTGCCAGCCTGGGACAGCGAGGCGGAACTGGTGGCTACACCTTC | CASLGQRGGTGGYTF
TRBD2 | - | TRBJ2-1 | TRBV7-3 | TGTGCCAGCAGCGCCCAGGGAGGGACGTACAATGAGCAGTTCTTC | CASSAQGGTYNEQFF
TRBD1 | - | TRBJ2-2 | TRBV29-1 | TGCAGCGCCTCACCAGGGGGACCCGGGGAGCTGTTTTTT | CSASPGGPGELFF
TRBD2 | - | TRBJ2-6 | TRBV28 | TGTGCCAGCAGGGAGGTAGCGGGAGGCAGCTCTGGGGCCAACGTCCTGACTTTC | CASREVAGGSSGANVLTF
TRBD1 | few | TRBJ2-7 | TRBV19 | TGTGCCAGTAGTATTCCGGGACAGGGGACCTACGAGCAGTACTTC | CASSIPGQGTYEQYF
- | - | TRBJ2-1 | TRBV6-5 | TGTGCCAGCAGTTACGCTAGGGGGACCCACAATGAGCAGTTCTTC | CASSYARGTHNEQFF